These T cell receptor beta chains were read from a single sample in a study of T cells after yellow fever vaccination. TCRdb recomputed calls from the 5' RACE reads with MiXCR, one row per CDR3 protein. Of around 320,000 distinct CDR3 sequences listed, approximately 4% were seen once; the top ten hold 19%. The sample was PBMCs, taken 15 days after the yellow fever booster vaccination. These receptors came from a man between 18 and 29 years old who received the YFV17D yellow fever vaccine. Both conserved end residues are part of each CDR3. Fields, in order: clone size, J gene, D gene, V gene, CDR3 protein, CDR3 DNA. D genes are given only for firm matches. Size is stated for part of the rows, as once, few or many counts, or as a class when the clone is expanded.

size: many; J: TRBJ1-1; D: .; V: TRBV6-6; CDR3: CASSQTKNTEAFF; DNA: TGTGCCAGCAGCCAAACGAAGAACACTGAAGCTTTCTTT
size: many; J: TRBJ2-5; D: .; V: TRBV12-3/TRBV12-4; CDR3: CAVHLPNQETQYF; DNA: TGTGCCGTCCATCTGCCAAACCAAGAGACCCAGTACTTC
size: many; J: TRBJ2-2; D: .; V: TRBV5-6; CDR3: CASSLVSLWQGGIGVTGELFF; DNA: TGTGCCAGCAGCTTGGTGTCGTTGTGGCAGGGTGGGATTGGAGTCACCGGGGAGCTGTTTTTT
size: many; J: TRBJ1-2; D: .; V: TRBV6-1; CDR3: CASSWTVRGYTF; DNA: TGTGCCAGCAGTTGGACGGTTAGAGGCTACACCTTC
size: few; J: TRBJ1-1; D: TRBD1; V: TRBV28; CDR3: CASSLTGGAPTEAFF; DNA: TGTGCCAGCAGCCTTACAGGGGGCGCGCCCACTGAAGCTTTCTTT
size: many; J: TRBJ1-1; D: .; V: TRBV4-3; CDR3: CASSQDLGGMFGAFF; DNA: TGCGCCAGCAGCCAAGACCTTGGGGGAATGTTTGGAGCTTTCTTT
size: many; J: TRBJ2-2; D: TRBD1; V: TRBV6-5; CDR3: CASSSGQRTGELFF; DNA: TGTGCCAGCAGTTCGGGACAGCGCACCGGGGAGCTGTTTTTT
size: few; J: TRBJ2-7; D: .; V: TRBV20-1; CDR3: CSANYWPAVEQYF; DNA: TGCAGTGCCAACTACTGGCCCGCCGTCGAGCAGTACTTC
size: few; J: TRBJ2-6; D: .; V: TRBV6-2/TRBV6-3; CDR3: CASTTGPGANVLTF; DNA: TGTGCCAGCACCACAGGGCCCGGGGCCAACGTCCTGACTTTC
size: .; J: TRBJ1-3; D: .; V: TRBV29-1; CDR3: CSVESGGIGNTIYF; DNA: TGCAGCGTTGAGTCGGGCGGGATTGGAAACACCATATATTTT
size: few; J: TRBJ1-5; D: .; V: TRBV9; CDR3: CASSVTGASNQPQHF; DNA: TGTGCCAGCAGCGTAACGGGGGCAAGCAATCAGCCCCAGCATTTT
size: .; J: TRBJ2-5; D: TRBD1; V: TRBV12-3/TRBV12-4; CDR3: CASLSRDRQETQYF; DNA: TGTGCCAGTCTTTCCCGGGACAGACAAGAGACCCAGTACTTC
size: .; J: TRBJ1-1; D: .; V: TRBV7-2; CDR3: CASSLYEWGEAFF; DNA: TGTGCCAGCAGCTTGTATGAGTGGGGTGAAGCTTTCTTT
size: few; J: TRBJ2-3; D: .; V: TRBV27; CDR3: CASSFWLASADTQYF; DNA: TGTGCCAGCAGTTTTTGGCTAGCGAGCGCAGATACGCAGTATTTT
size: few; J: TRBJ2-5; D: .; V: TRBV9; CDR3: CASSVDPGETQYF; DNA: TGTGCCAGCAGCGTAGACCCAGGAGAGACCCAGTACTTC
size: few; J: TRBJ1-6; D: .; V: TRBV30; CDR3: CAWSVGGSPLHF; DNA: TGTGCCTGGAGTGTAGGCGGTTCACCCCTCCACTTT
size: few; J: TRBJ2-1; D: .; V: TRBV4-1; CDR3: CASSLGVGGGNEQFF; DNA: TGCGCCAGCAGCCTCGGAGTGGGGGGTGGGAATGAGCAGTTCTTC
size: .; J: TRBJ1-2; D: TRBD1; V: TRBV15; CDR3: CATSRDTTGGNGYTF; DNA: TGTGCCACCAGCAGAGATACAACAGGGGGAAATGGCTACACCTTC
size: few; J: TRBJ2-5; D: TRBD2; V: TRBV5-4; CDR3: CASSWTSGVETQYF; DNA: TGTGCCAGCAGCTGGACTAGCGGGGTCGAGACCCAGTACTTC
size: many; J: TRBJ2-5; D: TRBD2; V: TRBV6-5; CDR3: CASSYSGGGETQYF; DNA: TGTGCCAGCAGTTACAGCGGGGGGGGGGAGACCCAGTACTTC
size: .; J: TRBJ2-5; D: .; V: TRBV24-1; CDR3: CATSDLLRGGGETQYF; DNA: TGTGCCACCAGTGATTTGCTTCGGGGAGGGGGCGAGACCCAGTACTTC
size: many; J: TRBJ2-3; D: .; V: TRBV5-1; CDR3: CASSLGQLTSTDTQYF; DNA: TGCGCCAGCAGCTTGGGGCAGCTCACTAGCACAGATACGCAGTATTTT
size: few; J: TRBJ2-7; D: TRBD1; V: TRBV30; CDR3: CAWRADRFAYEQYF; DNA: TGTGCCTGGAGGGCGGACAGGTTCGCCTACGAGCAGTACTTC
size: many; J: TRBJ2-1; D: .; V: TRBV4-1; CDR3: CASSQVLIRTLLKEQFF; DNA: TGCGCCAGCAGCCAAGTTTTGATACGGACCCTCCTCAAGGAGCAGTTCTTC
size: .; J: TRBJ1-2; D: .; V: TRBV20-1; CDR3: CSARDRRTVVTPNYGYTF; DNA: TGCAGTGCTAGAGATCGACGAACGGTAGTCACCCCGAACTATGGCTACACCTTC
size: few; J: TRBJ2-1; D: .; V: TRBV11-2; CDR3: CASSLGYGTNYNEQFF; DNA: TGTGCCAGCAGCTTAGGATACGGGACAAACTACAATGAGCAGTTCTTC
size: many; J: TRBJ1-2; D: .; V: TRBV6-2/TRBV6-3; CDR3: CASSYVSYYGYTF; DNA: TGTGCCAGCAGTTATGTGAGCTACTATGGCTACACCTTC
size: many; J: TRBJ2-1; D: TRBD2; V: TRBV14; CDR3: CASSQLAGSYNEQFF; DNA: TGTGCCAGCAGCCAATTAGCGGGGAGCTACAATGAGCAGTTCTTC
size: .; J: TRBJ1-4; D: TRBD1; V: TRBV4-2; CDR3: CASSQGDSEKLFF; DNA: TGTGCCAGCAGCCAGGGGGACAGCGAAAAACTGTTTTTT
size: many; J: TRBJ2-2; D: .; V: TRBV6-5; CDR3: CASRLAPDDTGELFF; DNA: TGTGCCAGCAGACTAGCCCCAGACGACACCGGGGAGCTGTTTTTT
size: few; J: TRBJ1-2; D: .; V: TRBV12-5; CDR3: CASATWRGYGYTF; DNA: TGTGCTAGTGCGACCTGGAGGGGCTATGGCTACACCTTC
size: few; J: TRBJ1-1; D: .; V: TRBV7-2; CDR3: CASSSSATGRNTEAFF; DNA: TGTGCCAGCAGCTCGTCCGCGACGGGGCGGAACACTGAAGCTTTCTTT
size: few; J: TRBJ1-5; D: .; V: TRBV12-3/TRBV12-4; CDR3: CASVRGSNQPQHF; DNA: TGTGCCAGCGTAAGGGGGAGCAATCAGCCCCAGCATTTT
size: many; J: TRBJ2-3; D: .; V: TRBV6-2/TRBV6-3; CDR3: CASSYMEHTQYF; DNA: TGTGCCAGCAGTTACATGGAGCATACGCAGTATTTT
size: many; J: TRBJ1-2; D: .; V: TRBV27; CDR3: CASSPTGRGYTF; DNA: TGTGCCAGCAGTCCTACAGGGAGAGGCTACACCTTC
size: few; J: TRBJ1-2; D: .; V: TRBV19; CDR3: CASSIGRPLSDYGYTF; DNA: TGTGCCAGTAGTATAGGGCGACCCCTTTCGGACTATGGCTACACCTTC
size: .; J: TRBJ2-5; D: .; V: TRBV11-1; CDR3: CASSLALGYETQYF; DNA: TGTGCCAGCAGCTTAGCCCTAGGGTACGAGACCCAGTACTTC
size: many; J: TRBJ2-1; D: .; V: TRBV4-1; CDR3: CASSPGTNNEQFF; DNA: TGCGCCAGCAGCCCCGGGACGAACAATGAGCAGTTCTTC
size: many; J: TRBJ2-3; D: TRBD2; V: TRBV7-9; CDR3: CASSRQRVAGGSTDTQYF; DNA: TGTGCCAGCAGCCGCCAGAGGGTAGCGGGGGGGAGCACAGATACGCAGTATTTT
size: .; J: TRBJ2-7; D: TRBD1; V: TRBV13; CDR3: CASSLDRQGVQEQYF; DNA: TGTGCCAGCAGCTTAGACCGACAGGGTGTTCAGGAGCAGTACTTC
size: few; J: TRBJ2-4; D: .; V: TRBV7-2; CDR3: CASSLRTVLNIQYF; DNA: TGTGCCAGCTCCTTGAGGACAGTTTTAAACATTCAGTACTTC
size: .; J: TRBJ1-2; D: .; V: TRBV20-1; CDR3: CSARDRTTNNYGYTF; DNA: TGCAGTGCTAGAGATCGCACAACCAATAACTATGGCTACACCTTC
size: many; J: TRBJ1-2; D: .; V: TRBV6-2/TRBV6-3; CDR3: CASSQLNYGYTF; DNA: TGTGCCAGCAGTCAGCTTAACTATGGCTACACCTTC
size: many; J: TRBJ1-1; D: .; V: TRBV15; CDR3: CATTRGAGGTEAFF; DNA: TGTGCCACCACCCGAGGGGCGGGGGGCACTGAAGCTTTCTTT
size: .; J: TRBJ2-5; D: .; V: TRBV12-3/TRBV12-4; CDR3: CASSEIRFRQAYQETQYF; DNA: TGTGCCAGCAGTGAGATTAGGTTTAGGCAGGCGTACCAAGAGACCCAGTACTTC
size: .; J: TRBJ2-1; D: .; V: TRBV20-1; CDR3: CSANTLLDHEQFF; DNA: TGCAGTGCCAACACATTACTAGACCATGAGCAGTTCTTC
size: many; J: TRBJ2-3; D: .; V: TRBV4-2; CDR3: CASTQQPSAADTQYF; DNA: TGTGCCAGCACCCAGCAACCTAGCGCGGCAGATACGCAGTATTTT
size: many; J: TRBJ2-1; D: TRBD2; V: TRBV7-3; CDR3: CASSLNLAGGQNEQFF; DNA: TGTGCCAGCAGCTTAAATCTGGCGGGGGGGCAGAATGAGCAGTTCTTC
size: few; J: TRBJ1-4; D: .; V: TRBV4-3; CDR3: CASSQEYSGTNEKLFF; DNA: TGCGCCAGCAGCCAAGAGTATTCAGGAACTAATGAAAAACTGTTTTTT
size: few; J: TRBJ2-3; D: .; V: TRBV11-2; CDR3: CASSPPWRPDTQYF; DNA: TGTGCCAGCAGCCCGCCGTGGAGGCCTGATACGCAGTATTTT
size: many; J: TRBJ2-3; D: .; V: TRBV6-6; CDR3: CASSYWGGGSTDTQYF; DNA: TGTGCCAGCAGTTACTGGGGTGGGGGTAGCACAGATACGCAGTATTTT